This is a list of T cell receptor beta chains from one sample in a study of shared clonotypes between healthy human individuals. Clones were read by immunoSEQ multiplex PCR, and TCRdb kept only the in-frame ones, dropping some. Of millions of clones in the sample, about 95% are singletons; the top ten hold around 1.1%. Sequencing was done on a sample of naive CD8+ T cells sorted from blood. These receptors all stem from a man aged 18 to 30 in good health. Both conserved end residues are trimmed from each CDR3. The order of the fields is J gene, clone size, V gene, CDR3 protein. Rows may omit the clone size; those that give it use once, few, many or a size class.

TRBJ2-1 | - | TRBV29-1 | SVDSAGGYHEQF
TRBJ2-7 | - | TRBV4-3 | ASSQEAGPSYEQY
TRBJ2-7 | - | TRBV6-1 | ASSEWAGSSYEQY
TRBJ2-5 | - | TRBV2 | ASESVQQETQY
TRBJ1-6 | - | TRBV6-1 | ASSVTGGMSSYNSPLH
TRBJ2-7 | once | TRBV5-4 | ASSLAAGEGDEQY
TRBJ2-1 | - | TRBV5-4 | ASSLRQALMDEQF
TRBJ1-2 | - | TRBV2 | ASRDEQGGYGYT
TRBJ2-1 | - | TRBV6-6 | AISGSGSYNEQF
TRBJ2-1 | - | TRBV27 | ASSLSEIGHNEQF
TRBJ2-3 | - | TRBV9 | ASSPWDRADTQY
TRBJ2-7 | once | TRBV18 | ASSGLASYEQY
TRBJ2-7 | - | TRBV6-5 | ASSYFSGSEEQY
TRBJ2-7 | - | TRBV6-1 | ASSEGLAGSGYEQY
TRBJ2-5 | few | TRBV19 | ASIGETQY
TRBJ2-5 | - | TRBV5-4 | ASSLAVLAGEWETQY
TRBJ2-1 | - | TRBV19 | ASSITNSYNEQF
TRBJ1-2 | once | TRBV4-3 | ASSQDNLEYGYT
TRBJ1-1 | - | TRBV7-3 | ASSLPQDGVRNTEAF
TRBJ2-2 | - | TRBV7-2 | ASSLSVLVVGELF
TRBJ1-4 | - | TRBV11-1 | ASTRGEKLF
TRBJ1-1 | once | TRBV27 | ASSLSKGNTEAF
TRBJ2-4 | - | TRBV6-6 | ASSYSGLDIQY
TRBJ2-7 | - | TRBV28 | ASSMSGTAYEQY
TRBJ1-1 | - | TRBV4-3 | ASSQGVDEEAF
TRBJ2-1 | - | TRBV6-4 | ASSPSGGYNEQF
TRBJ2-2 | once | TRBV6-4 | ASDTGELF
TRBJ2-1 | - | TRBV19 | ASKTGEWSNNEQF
TRBJ2-7 | - | TRBV7-9 | ASSSLAGPRNPYEQY
TRBJ2-7 | - | TRBV5-1 | ASYMGPAYEQY
TRBJ2-7 | - | TRBV11-3 | ASSSSGQGDEQY
TRBJ2-7 | once | TRBV7-9 | ASSFGESEQY
TRBJ2-3 | - | TRBV19 | ASSIESVSDTQY
TRBJ1-6 | - | TRBV27 | ASSFGARSYNSPLH
TRBJ1-3 | - | TRBV5-4 | ASSIGQLDSGNTIY
TRBJ2-7 | - | TRBV7-9 | ASGDTGYEQY